This record concerns one T cell receptor (gamma chain) sequence. Its antigen is not yet known. No base qualities exist here, and no much larger clone lies one base off it. At the junction V is shortened by 8 bases and J by 3 bases; bases outside the gene matches: 14. Counted from cysteine to phenylalanine, this CDR3 has 15 amino acids. The kept DNA is CDR3 alone, 45 bases in frame from the first base. The sample comes from a study of intestinal T cells in coeliac disease (TCRdb year 2020). In the study overall: Coeliac patients were found to be much younger than controls, with mean ages of about 15 versus 50 years recorded in the TRG cohort. In the TCR-delta (TRD) cohort, there were duodenal biopsies from about 10 coeliac disease patients and about 10 non-coeliac controls. A second, larger TCR-gamma (TRG) cohort comprised duodenal biopsies from a few dozen coeliac disease patients and some 21 non-coeliac controls.

Study-level results and caveats: There was no way to tell repeated CDR3 amino acid sequences apart from PCR duplicates. TRG clustering correctly classified most of the 54 biopsies (about 94%), with a reported leave-one-out accuracy of around 90%. In training, clustering based on TRD kmers put all 20 or so biopsies in the right class, and the reported leave-one-out accuracy was about 90%. A significant age difference was observed between coeliac and control groups, although significant classification was not yielded by an age-split analysis. FFPE-derived DNA was found to be relatively degraded, and loss of a proportion of TCR sequences in each sample was likely caused by this degradation.

Genomic DNA was extracted with the QIAamp DNA FFPE tissue kit from ten 5-um FFPE scrolls per case. To test whether coeliac disease can be classified from the TCR repertoire, the study used fully anonymised formalin-fixed paraffin-embedded duodenal biopsies that were not needed for diagnosis. Receptors were amplified or captured by multiplex PCR. Sequencing used an Ion Torrent PGM. TRG repertoires were amplified from about 0.2 ug of biopsy DNA using the LymphoTrack kit, whose primers carry Illumina adapters. TRG amplicons were purified using AMPure XP beads, were quantified on a 2100 Bioanalyzer, and were pooled equimolarly. TRG libraries were sequenced on an Ion PGM instrument. Concerning the study's data processing: FastX removed reads in which more than 10% of nucleotides fell below the per-patient third-quartile quality score. Alignment of reads was performed with IMGT/HighV-QUEST so that V, D and J genes were assigned, CDR3 regions were identified and functionality was assessed. After the sequences were translated into amino acids, every sequence predicted to be non-functional was thrown out. CDR3s were split into kmers, with and without positional annotation; kmer frequencies underwent PCA, and samples were clustered using all 1023 combinations of PCs 1-10. Leave-one-out cross-validation was used to validate the classification, with parameters re-optimised on the remaining samples in each round. Shannon diversity was calculated using the vegan R package from repeated random subsamples equal to the lowest read count. TCRdb reanalyzed the public reads with the CATT caller, and identical DNA sequences were merged afterwards. For this entry, the V and J calls and clone size follow TCRdb and not the study's own pipeline. The sample table lists roughly 1,400 gamma-chain clones, around three fifths of them with a count of one. The top ten hold 5% to 6.5% of the sample.

In this chain, TRGV10 is recombined with TRGJ1 or TRGJ2. TRGV10 is an ORF; its function is uncertain. The sample comprised a duodenal biopsy. The clonotype originates from a human donor with celiac disease. The sequenced DNA is TGTGCTGCGTGGGATTTCAGGCCCATTTATTATAAGAAACTCTTT. This yields the protein CAAWDFRPIYYKKLF.